The TCR beta chain under discussion was sequenced for a study of T cell repertoires in cytomegalovirus infection. At the level of the study: A matching HLA type, together with CMV infection, was signaled by public TCR beta signatures.

V was cut by 6 bases and J by 3 bases, with 15 bases left in between. This CDR3 has 15 amino acids. Germline V CDR1 and CDR2: SGHTA, FQGNSA. One entry per CDR3 protein results from TCRdb running MiXCR on the reads. The profile shows more than 200,000 distinct CDR3 sequences, approximately 9.1% of them singletons. This clonotype was detected ten times or more. This clonotype originated in a human donor in good health (CMV status not recorded). Some clones in this sample may be carry-over from other donors' samples. Sequencing was performed on PBMCs. The V gene is TRBV7-2, the J gene TRBJ1-3; D might be TRBD1 (6 bases). The CDR3 loop is CASSRRGANGNTIYF. The CDR3 DNA reads as TGTGCCAGCAGTAGGCGGGGGGCGAATGGAAACACCATATATTTT.